This T cell receptor (beta chain) was sequenced during a study of T cells after yellow fever vaccination. The CDR3 length is 16 residues. Germline assignment: CDR1 SEHNR and CDR2 FQNEAQ (reference sequence). Trimming stripped 0 bases from V and 4 bases from J, with 13 bases between. TCRdb redid the calling of the 5' RACE reads with MiXCR, one entry per CDR3 protein. The sample carries about 400,000 distinct CDR3 sequences, over 5% recorded once. Specimen: PBMCs, collected 5 days after the yellow fever booster vaccination. This chain links TRBV7-9 with TRBJ2-1; weak D call: TRBD1 (6 bases). The receptor comes from a man aged 30-40 years who received the YFV17D yellow fever vaccine. This chain's CDR3 is CASSLAQGLGYNEQFF. CDR3 coding DNA: TGTGCCAGCAGCTTAGCGCAGGGGTTGGGGTACAATGAGCAGTTCTTC.